The 14 T cell receptor beta chains in this list originate from one sample, sequenced in a study of immune cell composition in non-small cell lung cancer. Assay: immunoSEQ multiplex PCR; the TCRdb copy retains only in-frame clones and omits some. The sample carries under 3,000 clones, more than 65% recorded once. Sequencing was performed on lung tumor tissue. The receptors were sampled from a human donor with non-small cell lung cancer.

The chain couples TRBV6-1 to TRBJ2-3; 9 nucleotides agree with TRBD2. This CDR3 region has 15 residues. The junction had 13 bases not matched to a gene; V was cut back by 8 bases and J by 7 bases. The germline V gene encodes CDR1 MNHNS and CDR2 SASEGT. The CDR3 DNA reads as TGTGCCAGCCTCAGGTGGGGCGGGGGGGACAATACGCAGTATTTT. As protein: CASLRWGGGDNTQYF.

The V gene is TRBV6-4, the J gene TRBJ2-1; 9 nucleotides align to TRBD2. The CDR3 is made up of 16 amino acids. CDR1 is MRHNA and CDR2 is SNTAGT in the germline V gene. The J segment lost 6 bases and the V segment lost 3 bases, leaving 9 bases of the junction unmatched. CDR3 amino acids: CASSEIAGVSGNEQFF. Written as DNA, the CDR3 is TGTGCCAGCAGTGAAATAGCGGGGGTTAGTGGCAATGAGCAGTTCTTC.

The gene calls are TRBV5-1 and TRBJ1-5, with no clear D. Germline lookup yields CDR1 SGHRS and CDR2 YFSETQ. The CDR3 has 14 amino acids. V lost 1 base and J 2 bases, leaving 7 bases between the germline ends. The CDR3 DNA reads TGCGCCAGCAGCTTGAACAGTGGCAATCAGCCCCAGCATTTT. This translates into CASSLNSGNQPQHF.

V and J are TRBV10-3 and TRBJ2-7; 7 nucleotides match TRBD2. The CDR3 has 15 residues. J was trimmed by 0 bases and V by 4 bases; bases with no gene match: 6. Germline V CDR1 and CDR2: ENHRY, SYGVKD. CDR3 nucleotide sequence: TGTGCCATCAGTGTCACCGGGGGGTTCTCCTACGAGCAGTACTTC. As protein: CAISVTGGFSYEQYF.

The rearrangement links TRBV29-1 to TRBJ2-7; TRBD1 aligns across 8 bases. The CDR3 consists of 12 residues. Germline V lookup: CDR1 SQVTM, CDR2 ANQGSEA. V dropped 7 bases and J dropped 3; count of bases not matched to a gene: 5. The CDR3 bases are TGCAGCGCACAGGGGGTGGGCTACGAGCAGTACTTC. Translating it yields CSAQGVGYEQYF.

V gene TRBV6-5 combines with J gene TRBJ2-7; D might be TRBD1 (5 bases). There are 14 residues in the CDR3. V lost 2 bases to trimming and J lost 5 bases, with 13 bases between them. Germline CDR1 reads MNHEY; CDR2 reads SVGAGI. The CDR3 loop is CASSYPGSADEQYF. The CDR3, as DNA: TGTGCCAGCAGTTACCCAGGGTCGGCAGACGAGCAGTACTTC.

This clone was seen once. The rearrangement joins TRBV5-6 to TRBJ1-6; 7 positions match TRBD1. Germline V gives CDR1 SGHDT, CDR2 YYEEEE. The CDR3 runs to 17 residues. J gave up 3 bases and V 4 bases, and 10 bases lay outside the gene matches. The CDR3 is CASSISEGQIYNSPLHF. In DNA form, the CDR3 reads TGTGCCAGCAGCATATCTGAGGGACAGATCTATAATTCACCCCTCCACTTT.

This chain uses TRBV6-6 with TRBJ2-3; 7 bases are shared with TRBD2. Unmatched junction bases numbered 1, after V lost 2 bases and J lost 2 bases. Per germline, CDR1 MNHNY and CDR2 SVGAGI (reference sequence). There are 14 residues in the CDR3. The CDR3 DNA reads TGTGCCAGCAGTTACCGGGGGGACACAGATACGCAGTATTTT. It translates to CASSYRGDTDTQYF.

This sequence joins TRBV18 and TRBJ1-2; tentative D call: TRBD1 (6 bases). The CDR3 extends over 14 amino acids. Germline CDR1 KGHSH, CDR2 LQKENI. V gave up 5 bases and J gave up 4 bases, with 14 bases separating them. The CDR3 bases are TGTGCCAGCTCAGGGCCGGGACAAATCTATGGCTACACCTTC. Translated: CASSGPGQIYGYTF.

The chain links TRBV5-4 to TRBJ2-1; 9 nucleotides agree with TRBD1. This CDR3 region has 16 residues. CDR1 is SGHNT, CDR2 YYREEE, per germline (reference sequence). After removal of 6 bases from V and 1 base from J, the junction contained 8 bases not matched to a gene. DNA for the CDR3: TGTGCCAGCACCCCGCGACAGGGGGAATCCTACAATGAGCAGTTCTTC. Translation: CASTPRQGESYNEQFF.

This sequence joins TRBV5-1 and TRBJ1-6; 8 bases are a match to TRBD1. Germline-derived CDR1 and CDR2 are SGHRS and YFSETQ. Unmatched junction bases numbered 7, after V lost 4 bases and J lost 7 bases. The CDR3 is 15 amino acids. The CDR3 region is CASSLRTGRNSPLHF. The CDR3 region has the DNA TGCGCCAGCAGCCTGCGGACAGGGAGGAATTCACCCCTCCACTTT.

The chain combines TRBV4-2 with TRBJ1-3; perhaps TRBD1 as D (6 bases). The germline V and J ends were trimmed by 0 bases and 2 bases, with 14 bases remaining between them. CDR3 length: 17 residues. Germline CDR1 and CDR2: LGHNA and YNFKEQ. The CDR3 here is CASSQDATRDTGNTIYF. The CDR3, as DNA: TGTGCCAGCAGCCAAGATGCGACCCGGGACACTGGAAACACCATATATTTT.

V is TRBV6-5 and J is TRBJ2-1, with 8 bases lining up with TRBD1. Per the germline V gene, CDR1 is MNHEY and CDR2 is SVGAGI. With V trimmed by 7 bases and J by 7 bases, 6 bases remained unmatched. This CDR3 has 13 amino acids. The DNA for the CDR3 is TGTGCCAGCAACCTTAACAGGGGGAATGAGCAGTTCTTC. Translating it yields CASNLNRGNEQFF.

The rearrangement links TRBV18 to TRBJ1-2; D uncertain. The CDR3 is 13 residues long. V was pared by 2 bases and J by 6 bases, with 10 bases between. CDR1 is KGHSH, CDR2 LQKENI, per germline. CDR3 region: CASSPRQEDGYTF. Here the CDR3 DNA reads TGTGCCAGCTCACCAAGGCAGGAGGATGGCTACACCTTC.